What follows are 21 T cell receptor beta chains derived from one specimen sequenced in a study of T cell repertoires in enteric fever (dated by TCRdb to the late 2010s). TCRdb shows the sequencer as Illumina MiSeq. The public sequencing data were trimmed at Q25 with fastp and processed into clonotypes with MiXCR by TCRdb, which kept only in-frame beta chains. Rows with a matching CDR3 protein are joined into one entry that keeps the most common DNA and genes. For this sample there are roughly 190 distinct CDR3 sequences; around a third appear just once. Jointly, the top ten make up 45% to 55% of the sample. Material: CCR7- CD38+ CD4+ T cells from blood. The sample's cell subset or site label, decoded: effector CD4+ T cells responding to Salmonella infection (IFNgamma/MIP-1beta producing). The receptors were sampled from a human donor with Salmonella enteric fever, either typhoid or paratyphoid (not recorded which).

The genes are TRBV7-8 and TRBJ1-1; tentatively, D is TRBD1 (6 bases). This CDR3 comprises 13 residues. The V gene lost 5 bases and the J gene lost 2 bases, with 9 bases spanning the gap. Germline CDR1 is SGHVS and CDR2 is FQNEAQ. CDR3 in amino acids: CASSAGQNTEAFF. The CDR3 coding sequence is TGTGCCAGCAGCGCGGGACAAAACACTGAAGCTTTCTTT.

V gene TRBV5-1 combines with J gene TRBJ1-1; D is unresolved. This CDR3 contains 13 residues. Germline V CDR1 and CDR2: SGHRS, YFSETQ. The germline V and J ends were trimmed by 6 bases and 1 base, with 10 bases remaining between them. The CDR3 sequence: CASKNQGNTEAFF. DNA for the CDR3: TGCGCCAGCAAAAATCAAGGGAACACTGAAGCTTTCTTT.

Concerning this clonotype: A read error is possible here, since a much larger clone lies one base away. V and J are TRBV19 and TRBJ2-2; 7 bases fit TRBD1. CDR1 LNHDA and CDR2 SQIVND come from the germline V gene (reference sequence). The CDR3 consists of 15 residues. The CDR3 DNA is TGTGCCAGTACCACCGGGACAGCCAACACCGTGGAGCTGTTTTTT. It is translated as CASTTGTANTVELFF.

Within the sample, this clonotype is hyperexpanded. The CDR3 nucleotides are TGCGCCAGCAGCTTGGCCGGCAGCTCCTACAATGAGCAGTTCTTC. Translating gives CASSLAGSSYNEQFF. This chain uses TRBV5-1 with TRBJ2-1, with D unclear. CDR1 and CDR2 (germline): SGHRS, YFSETQ. The CDR3 spans 15 residues. The ends were cut back, 0 bases at V and 0 bases at J, with 7 bases in the middle.

This clonotype turned up a few times. The chain joins TRBV18 to TRBJ2-2; 8 bases are a match to TRBD2. Looked up from germline, CDR1 is KGHSH and CDR2 is LQKENI. Losses at the gene ends were 5 bases for V and 2 bases for J; bases not matched to a gene: 4. CDR3 length: 15 amino acids. In DNA, the CDR3 is TGTGCCAGCTCAACAACTAGCGGCAACACCGGGGAGCTGTTTTTT. Its translation is CASSTTSGNTGELFF.

This clonotype is hyperexpanded. The rearrangement uses TRBV7-9 and TRBJ2-1; 7 bases agree with TRBD2. Unmatched junction bases numbered 3, after V lost 2 bases and J lost 5 bases. The germline V gene encodes CDR1 SEHNR and CDR2 FQNEAQ (reference sequence). The CDR3 sequence is 14 residues long. CDR3 nucleotide sequence: TGTGCCAGCAGCTTAAGCGGGACTAACAATGAGCAGTTCTTC. Translation: CASSLSGTNNEQFF. The full variable domain, with the rest looked up from reference TRBV7-9 and TRBJ2-1, is DTGVSQNPRHKITKRGQNVTFRCDPISEHNRLYWYRQTLGQGPEFLTYFQNEAQLEKSRLLSDRFSAERPKGSFSTLEIQRTEQGDSAMYLCASSLSGTNNEQFFGPGTRLTVL.

The chain couples TRBV5-5 to TRBJ2-2, with 9 nucleotides matching TRBD1. Germline trimming cut 4 bases from V and 5 bases from J; bases unmatched to any gene: 6. CDR1 is SGHKS, CDR2 YYEKEE, per germline (reference sequence). The CDR3 length is 15 residues. The CDR3, as DNA: TGTGCCAGCAGCCCACAGGGGGCGAGTACCGGGGAGCTGTTTTTT. It codes for CASSPQGASTGELFF.

The J gene is TRBJ2-4, the V gene TRBV18, with unresolved D. Germline-derived CDR1 and CDR2 are KGHSH and LQKENI. The V gene lost 6 bases and the J gene lost 0 bases, with 9 bases spanning the gap. The CDR3 runs 14 residues. CDR3 coding DNA: TGTGCCAGCTCCCCGCCGGTAGCCAAAAACATTCAGTACTTC. This codes for CASSPPVAKNIQYF.

By share of the sample, this clonotype is large (0.1 to 1%). The chain couples TRBV7-9 to TRBJ1-5; the D is unclear. This CDR3 contains 15 residues. The germline V and J ends were trimmed by 2 bases and 0 bases, with 8 bases remaining between them. The V gene's germline CDR1 is SEHNR and CDR2 FQNEAQ (reference sequence). This chain's CDR3 is CASSLSGNSNQPQHF. For the CDR3, the DNA is TGTGCCAGCAGCTTATCGGGAAATAGCAATCAGCCCCAGCATTTT. Filled out from reference TRBV7-9 and TRBJ1-5, the complete variable domain reads DTGVSQNPRHKITKRGQNVTFRCDPISEHNRLYWYRQTLGQGPEFLTYFQNEAQLEKSRLLSDRFSAERPKGSFSTLEIQRTEQGDSAMYLCASSLSGNSNQPQHFGDGTRLSIL.

This clonotype is categorized as medium-sized (0.01 to 0.1%). In DNA form, the CDR3 reads TGTGCCAGCAGCCTTAGCGGGAGGGATGAGCAGTACTTC. It encodes CASSLSGRDEQYF. The chain has TRBV6-1 and TRBJ2-7; 11 bases map to TRBD2. From germline, CDR1 is MNHNS and CDR2 SASEGT. J was trimmed by 7 bases and V by 6 bases; bases with no gene match: 5. The CDR3 consists of 13 residues.

This clonotype rates as hyperexpanded. This chain joins TRBV19 and TRBJ2-2; D uncertain. Per the germline V gene, CDR1 is LNHDA and CDR2 is SQIVND (reference sequence). This CDR3 has 15 amino acids. Trimming left V 2 bases short and J 4 bases short, with 11 bases between. Here the CDR3 reads CASSISSPGTGELFF. CDR3 DNA: TGTGCCAGTAGTATATCCAGCCCCGGCACCGGGGAGCTGTTTTTT.

The rearrangement joins TRBV12-5 to TRBJ1-1; 7 bases are a match to TRBD1. The CDR3 extends over 12 amino acids. CDR1 is LGHNT, CDR2 FRNRAP, per germline. V shed 1 base and J 8 bases; nucleotides not matched to a gene: 1. Here the CDR3 DNA reads TGTGCTAGTGGTTTGGGACAGGGCGAAGCTTTCTTT. Its protein product is CASGLGQGEAFF.

This clonotype was observed a single time. One end of the junction does not line up with germline, which may come from a read error. The V gene is TRBV4-2, the J gene TRBJ1-2; tentatively, D is TRBD1 (5 bases). Looked up from germline, CDR1 is LGHNA and CDR2 is YNFKEQ. CDR3 length equals 18 residues. The CDR3 sequence is CASSQGVGAVSTNHGYTF. As DNA, the CDR3 is TGTGCCAGCAGCCAAGGTGTCGGGGCCGTATCGACTAACCATGGCTACACCTTT.

The CDR3 coding sequence is TGCGCCAGCAGCTCCGGGACTAGCGTCTCCTACGAGCAGTACTTC. Amino acid sequence: CASSSGTSVSYEQYF. The chain combines TRBV5-1 with TRBJ2-7, with 10 nucleotides matching TRBD2. The CDR3 covers 15 residues. V lost 3 bases and J lost 0; bases outside the gene matches: 3. Looked up from germline, CDR1 is SGHRS and CDR2 is YFSETQ.

This chain uses TRBV12-3 or TRBV12-4 with TRBJ1-2; 9 bases align to TRBD1. The CDR3 runs to 14 residues. The V gene end was trimmed by 2 bases and the J gene end by 7 bases; junction bases not matched to a gene: 5. CDR3: CASSLTGGVGGYTF. DNA of the CDR3: TGTGCCAGCAGTTTAACAGGGGGCGTTGGTGGCTACACCTTC.

By share, this clonotype counts as large (0.1 to 1%). The CDR3, as DNA: TGCGCCAGCAGTTTGACCGGGTTGGAGACAGATACGCAGTATTTT. Its translation: CASSLTGLETDTQYF. This chain connects TRBV5-1 to TRBJ2-3; unclear D gene. The length of the CDR3 is 15 residues. Trimming took 5 bases from V and 3 from J, leaving 16 bases between them. The germline CDR1 and CDR2 sequences are SGHRS and YFSETQ.

By sample fraction, this clonotype is large. The rearrangement joins TRBV27 to TRBJ2-1; D is possibly TRBD2 (6 bases). Trimming cost V 2 bases and J 5 bases, with 16 bases left between them. Germline V gene sequence: CDR1 MNHEY, CDR2 SMNVEV (reference sequence). This CDR3 is 16 amino acids long. The CDR3 bases are TGTGCCAGCAGTTTACTGGACGGGCGGGAAAACAATGAGCAGTTCTTC. It is translated as CASSLLDGRENNEQFF.

Within the sample, this clonotype is hyperexpanded (1% or more). Here the CDR3 omits its conserved ending phenylalanine or tryptophan, so a read error is the likely source. It is unclear where the CDR3 begins or ends on the DNA, so no DNA is shown, and the CDR3 is as TCRdb lists it. The chain uses TRBV7-9 and TRBJ1-2; the table gives TRBD1 as D, unverified against the DNA. Germline V gives CDR1 SEHNR, CDR2 FQNEAQ (reference sequence). The CDR3 numbers 13 amino acids, ends counted. The CDR3 sequence: CASSAGTTMEKKI.

V is TRBV5-1 and J is TRBJ2-5; D perhaps matches TRBD1 (5 bases). Germline assignment: CDR1 SGHRS and CDR2 YFSETQ. V lost 3 bases to trimming and J lost 0 bases, with 6 bases between them. This CDR3 has 13 amino acids. The DNA for the CDR3 is TGCGCCAGCAGCTCGGACAACCAAGAGACCCAGTACTTC. It yields the protein CASSSDNQETQYF.

Remarks on this clonotype: A single base separates this from a much larger clone, so it may be a read error. The chain couples TRBV11-2 to TRBJ1-5; D is undetermined. CDR1 SGHAT and CDR2 FQNNGV come from the germline V gene. The CDR3 has 15 residues. The CDR3 DNA reads TGTGCCAGCAGCTTCGGGCAGGTGGGCAATCAGCCCAAGCATTTT. Translated, it gives CASSFGQVGNQPKHF.

The V and J genes are TRBV11-3 and TRBJ2-1, with TRBD1 matching over 7 bases. CDR1 and CDR2 (germline): SGHNT, YENEEA. CDR3 size: 15 residues. V lost 0 bases and J lost 3; bases outside the gene matches: 2. CDR3 bases: TGTGCCAGCAGCTTAGAACAGGGGAGCTACAATGAGCAGTTCTTC. Translating gives CASSLEQGSYNEQFF.